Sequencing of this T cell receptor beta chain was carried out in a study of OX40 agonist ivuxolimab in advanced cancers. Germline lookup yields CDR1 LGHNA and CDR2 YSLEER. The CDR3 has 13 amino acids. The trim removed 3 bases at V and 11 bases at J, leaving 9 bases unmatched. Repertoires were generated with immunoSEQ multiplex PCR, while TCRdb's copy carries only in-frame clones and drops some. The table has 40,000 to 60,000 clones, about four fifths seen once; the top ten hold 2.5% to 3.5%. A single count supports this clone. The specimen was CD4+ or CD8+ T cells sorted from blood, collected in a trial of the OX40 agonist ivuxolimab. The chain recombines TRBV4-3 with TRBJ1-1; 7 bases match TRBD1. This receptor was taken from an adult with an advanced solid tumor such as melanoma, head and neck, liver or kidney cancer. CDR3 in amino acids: CASSHGQAAGAFF. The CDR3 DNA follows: TGCGCCAGCAGCCATGGACAGGCCGCTGGGGCTTTCTTT.